The T cell receptor beta chain under discussion was sequenced for a study of cytomegalovirus exposure and HLA in healthy donors. The CDR3 totals 14 residues. CDR1 is SGHDT, CDR2 YYEEEE, per germline. With 3 bases clipped from V and 1 base from J, the junction kept 3 bases outside the gene matches. Primers for the PCR totalled 60 Vbeta and 13 Jbeta. Some clones are missing from TCRdb's copy, which holds only in-frame ones; the method was immunoSEQ multiplex PCR. The sample has roughly 290,000 clones, about 87% seen once; the top ten hold roughly 2.3%. This TCR was sampled from a woman aged 18-30 years in good health and CMV-seronegative. The sample taken for sequencing was PBMCs. The chain uses TRBV5-6 and TRBJ2-7; 8 nucleotides align to TRBD1. This CDR3 is CASSSGGQSYEQYF. The CDR3 DNA reads as TGTGCCAGCAGCTCAGGGGGCCAGTCCTACGAGCAGTACTTC.